This T cell receptor (beta chain) was recorded in a study of response to subunit inactivated influenza vaccine. Points on this clonotype: What it recognizes is unknown.

This CDR3 has 18 amino acids. The V segment lost 0 bases and the J segment 5 bases; nucleotides outside the gene matches: 13. The V gene's germline CDR1 is DFQATT and CDR2 SNEGSKA (reference sequence). TCRdb independently ran MiXCR on the RT-PCR reads; one entry per CDR3 protein. The table includes roughly 540,000 distinct CDR3 sequences, 20% to 25% detected once. Whole-study results and caveats: Researchers suggested that each seasonal influenza vaccination recruits few new T cells.

These data are also associated with another study on T cells expressing NK-cell markers. As that study records: 5'RACE template switching built TCR beta cDNA with unique molecular identifiers. With respect to HCMV, seven of the eight sequenced donors were seropositive, and one was seronegative. Leadership of the CD3+CD56-NKG2C+ fraction also belonged to these clonotypes in several donors.

The chain recombines TRBV20-1 with TRBJ2-5; 12 positions agree with TRBD2. Sequenced here: CD4+ T cells sorted from PBMCs, sampled 11 to 12 days after vaccination. The TCR was taken from a man aged 50 or older who received an inactivated influenza vaccine. CDR3 amino acids: CSARDSRLAGGRLETQYF. CDR3 coding DNA: TGCAGTGCTAGAGATTCCCGCCTAGCGGGGGGGCGACTGGAGACCCAGTACTTC.